The clone carrying this T cell receptor beta chain came up many times. TCRdb independently ran MiXCR on the multiplex PCR reads; one entry per CDR3 protein. The table records roughly 120,000 distinct CDR3 sequences, 20% of them present only once. These data come from a study of breast tumors, draining lymph nodes, adjacent tissues. Samples came from axillary lymph nodes draining the breast cancer. V was clipped by 4 bases and J by 4 bases, with 13 bases between them. CDR3 size: 14 residues. The V gene's germline CDR1 is SEHNR and CDR2 FQNEAQ (reference sequence). Sequencing was carried out using axillary lymph node tissue. This sequence originates from a female donor with breast cancer. Some clones in this sample may be carry-over from other donors' samples. The rearrangement uses TRBV7-9 and TRBJ2-5, with a possible D match to TRBD1 (5 bases). CDR3 nucleotides: TGTGCCAGCAGCTCCGCCCTAGGGGCAGAGACCCAGTACTTC. Translating it yields CASSSALGAETQYF.